The subject of this entry is one TCR beta chain. Antigen unknown. The observed sequence ends 3 residues before the CDR3 terminus, with the missing tail filled in from the germline J gene. The sample originates from a study of T cell clonality in common variable immunodeficiency. The method was immunoSEQ multiplex PCR; TCRdb's version includes in-frame clones alone and lacks a portion of them. The profile covers 35,000 to 45,000 clones, none occurring a single time. Whole-study findings and limits: CVID subjects showed higher TCRbeta clonality than healthy controls.

The CDR3 contains 17 residues. Germline V lookup: CDR1 SGHRS, CDR2 YFSETQ. Trimming took off 3 bases at V and 1 base at J, with 20 bases between the two ends. Patients and controls were mostly of Caucasian heritage. The chain carries TRBV5-1 and TRBJ2-7, with D tentatively TRBD1 (6 bases). This clonotype originated in a person between 18 and 75 years old in good health. Specimen: peripheral blood mononuclear cells. The CDR3 loop is CASSWGTRTFGSYEQYF. The part of the CDR3 DNA that was read is TGCGCCAGCAGCTGGGGGACACGTACCTTCGGGTCCTACGAG.